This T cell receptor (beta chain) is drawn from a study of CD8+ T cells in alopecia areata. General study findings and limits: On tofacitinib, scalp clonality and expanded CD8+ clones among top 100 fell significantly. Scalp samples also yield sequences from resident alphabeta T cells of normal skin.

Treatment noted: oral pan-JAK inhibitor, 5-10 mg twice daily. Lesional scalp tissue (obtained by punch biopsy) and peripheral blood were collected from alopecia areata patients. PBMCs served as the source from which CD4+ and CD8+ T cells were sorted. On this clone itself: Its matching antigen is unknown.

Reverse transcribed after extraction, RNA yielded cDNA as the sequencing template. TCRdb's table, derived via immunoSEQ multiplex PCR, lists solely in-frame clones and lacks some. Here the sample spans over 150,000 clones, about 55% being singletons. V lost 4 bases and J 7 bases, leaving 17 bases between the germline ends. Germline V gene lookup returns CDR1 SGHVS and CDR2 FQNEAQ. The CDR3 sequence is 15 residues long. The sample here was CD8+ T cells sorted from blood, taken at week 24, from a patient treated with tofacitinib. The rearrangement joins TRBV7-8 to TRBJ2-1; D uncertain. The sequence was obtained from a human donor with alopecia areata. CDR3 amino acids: CASSSTQSLQNEQFF. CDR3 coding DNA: TGTGCCAGCAGCTCTACACAGAGCCTGCAAAATGAGCAGTTCTTC.